A selection of T cell receptor beta chains follows, all from one sample in a study of post-analysis software for immune sequencing data. TCRdb redid the calling of the PCR reads with MiXCR, one entry per CDR3 protein. The repertoire includes about 540,000 distinct CDR3 sequences, around a third of them detected once, and approximately 6% sits in the top ten. The material sequenced was blood. The source is a girl aged 2-17 years with multiple sclerosis. The CDR3 runs from the conserved cysteine through the conserved F or W. D genes are given only for firm matches. Some rows have no size entry. The others give once, few or many, or a class for an expanded clone.

d_call	j_call	v_call	clone_size	cdr3_nt	cdr3_aa
.	TRBJ1-1	TRBV20-1	.	TGCAGCTGGAAGCAGCAGGGGCAAGCTTTCTTT	CSWKQQGQAFF
.	TRBJ2-1	TRBV11-1	.	TGTGCCAGCAGCCCTCCTTCTCCTGAGCAGTTCTTC	CASSPPSPEQFF
.	TRBJ1-4	TRBV29-1	few	TGCAGCGCCCTCCCGGAGGAAGAAAAACTGTTTTTT	CSALPEEEKLFF
TRBD1	TRBJ2-7	TRBV20-1	few	TGCAGTGCTACGGGACAGGGGTCCTACGAGCAGTACTTC	CSATGQGSYEQYF
.	TRBJ2-5	TRBV27	.	TGTGCCAGCAGCAGTGTTGTGTCCAGAGAGACCCAGTACTTC	CASSSVVSRETQYF
.	TRBJ2-1	TRBV7-2	few	TGTGCCAGCAGCCCGGAGCGCTGGAAGCCCTACAATGAGCAGTTCTTC	CASSPERWKPYNEQFF
.	TRBJ2-7	TRBV18	once	TGTGCCAGCTCCGGACAGACCTACGAGCGGTACTTC	CASSGQTYERYF
.	TRBJ1-5	TRBV20-1	.	TGCAGTGCTAGTGTCACAGGTAATCAGCCCCAGCATTTT	CSASVTGNQPQHF
.	TRBJ1-6	TRBV7-2	few	TGTGCCAGCAGCTCGCCAGGGTATAATTCACCCCTCCACTTT	CASSSPGYNSPLHF
.	TRBJ2-5	TRBV7-2	.	TGTGCCAGCAGCTTACAGGGGATGAGCGAGACCCAGTACTTC	CASSLQGMSETQYF
.	TRBJ2-3	TRBV20-1	.	TGCAGTGCTACCCTGGACGGTAGCACAGATACGCAGTATTTT	CSATLDGSTDTQYF
.	TRBJ2-6	TRBV6-5	once	TGTGCCAGCAGTTACTCGAGGACTGGGGCCAACGTCCTGACTTTC	CASSYSRTGANVLTF